This passage covers 21 T cell receptor beta chains from one sample sequenced in a study of cytomegalovirus exposure and HLA in healthy donors. PCR used 60 Vbeta primers and 13 Jbeta primers. Assay used: immunoSEQ multiplex PCR; TCRdb lists only in-frame clones, some missing. This table holds about 82,000 clones, approximately 74% found once. Sequencing used PBMCs. The origin of the receptors is a woman in her forties or fifties in good health and CMV-seropositive.

This sequence joins TRBV15 and TRBJ1-1, with D hard to call. The germline CDR1 and CDR2 sequences are LNHNV and YYDKDF (reference sequence). The CDR3 covers 13 residues. V was cut by 1 base and J by 6 bases, with 9 bases left in between. CDR3 in DNA: TGTGCCACCAGCAGAGGAGGGTACGCTGAAGCTTTCTTT. Protein product: CATSRGGYAEAFF.

The V and J genes are TRBV5-1 and TRBJ2-5, with 8 bases fitting TRBD2. The CDR3 sequence is 14 residues long. The V gene end was trimmed by 4 bases and the J gene end by 2 bases; junction bases not matched to a gene: 4. Germline V gives CDR1 SGHRS, CDR2 YFSETQ. The CDR3 nucleotides read TGCGCCAGCAGCCCCGGGACTAGGCAAGAGACCCAGTACTTC. This gives the protein CASSPGTRQETQYF.

The chain links TRBV7-2 to TRBJ2-7, with 8 bases that match TRBD1. V shed 5 bases and J 7 bases; nucleotides not matched to a gene: 7. Germline lookup yields CDR1 SGHTA and CDR2 FQGNSA. The CDR3 has 13 residues. Written as DNA, the CDR3 is TGTGCCAGCAGCCCCCCAGGGGGCCGGGAGCAGTACTTC. It encodes CASSPPGGREQYF.

The sample holds a few counts of this clone. The chain carries TRBV7-9 and TRBJ2-7; TRBD2 matches 11 bases. Looked up from germline, CDR1 is SEHNR and CDR2 is FQNEAQ (reference sequence). Germline trimming cut 2 bases from V and 5 bases from J; bases unmatched to any gene: 5. This CDR3 region has 15 residues. The CDR3 bases are TGTGCCAGCAGCTTAACTAGCGGGAGCTTCCACGAGCAGTACTTC. Translated: CASSLTSGSFHEQYF. The whole variable domain, filled in from reference TRBV7-9 and TRBJ2-7, reads DTGVSQNPRHKITKRGQNVTFRCDPISEHNRLYWYRQTLGQGPEFLTYFQNEAQLEKSRLLSDRFSAERPKGSFSTLEIQRTEQGDSAMYLCASSLTSGSFHEQYFGPGTRLTVT.

Comments on this clone: Sequence at one end of the junction differs from germline and may be a read error. V is TRBV7-2 and J is TRBJ2-5, with D tentatively TRBD2 (6 bases). Germline V gene lookup returns CDR1 SGHTA and CDR2 FQGNSA. CDR3 length: 13 residues. The CDR3 nucleotides are TGTGCCAGCAGTCGGACTACCAGAGAGGCCCAGTACTTC. It translates to CASSRTTREAQYF.

Remarks on this clone: The junction does not match germline at one end; this may be a read error. The chain links TRBV2 to TRBJ2-4, with 7 bases matching TRBD2. CDR3 length: 13 amino acids. In germline, CDR1 is SNHLY, CDR2 FYNNEI. Here the CDR3 DNA reads TGTGCCAGCAGTGGCAGGGCGGGAGACATTCGGTACTTC. This encodes CASSGRAGDIRYF.

This clone was detected only a few times. The J gene is TRBJ2-7, the V gene TRBV29-1; D is ambiguous. Deletions cut 4 bases from V and 7 bases from J, with 14 bases between. In germline, CDR1 is SQVTM, CDR2 ANQGSEA. This CDR3 is 12 amino acids long. CDR3 region: CSVVDPRTEQYF. CDR3 sequence (DNA): TGCAGCGTTGTTGATCCGCGTACGGAGCAGTACTTC.

V is TRBV15 and J is TRBJ2-5, with no clear D. Trimming took off 1 base at V and 3 bases at J, with 6 bases between the two ends. Germline assignment: CDR1 LNHNV and CDR2 YYDKDF (reference sequence). The CDR3 is 13 amino acids. CDR3 DNA sequence: TGTGCCACCAGCAGAGTACCGGAAGAGACCCAGTACTTC. Amino acids: CATSRVPEETQYF. Complete variable domain (other parts from reference TRBV15 and TRBJ2-5): DAMVIQNPRYQVTQFGKPVTLSCSQTLNHNVMYWYQQKSSQAPKLLFHYYDKDFNNEADTPDNFQSRRPNTSFCFLDIRSPGLGDTAMYLCATSRVPEETQYFGPGTRLLVL.

The chain has TRBV10-3 and TRBJ2-2; D gene ambiguous. CDR3 length equals 13 residues. Germline V lookup: CDR1 ENHRY, CDR2 SYGVKD. Trimming removed 3 bases from V and 7 bases from J, with 9 bases in between. CDR3 in DNA: TGTGCCATCAGTGACTTAACCGGCGGGGAGCTGTTTTTT. Translating it yields CAISDLTGGELFF.

In this sample, this clone turned up a few times. The DNA of the CDR3 is TGCGCCAGCAGTGAGACGGGGACTGAAGCTTTCTTT. It codes for CASSETGTEAFF. V is TRBV10-1 and J is TRBJ1-1; D is ambiguous. Trimming removed 2 bases from V and 5 bases from J, with 6 bases in between. The CDR3 runs 12 residues. Germline-derived CDR1 and CDR2 are WNHNN and SYGVQD (reference sequence).

The rearrangement uses TRBV6-5 and TRBJ2-5, with 14 bases matching TRBD2. Germline CDR1 MNHEY, CDR2 SVGAGI. The CDR3 covers 13 residues. The junction had 1 base not matched to a gene; V was cut back by 8 bases and J by 5 bases. The CDR3 region is CASRTSGRETQYF. DNA of the CDR3: TGTGCCAGCCGGACTAGCGGGAGGGAGACCCAGTACTTC.

The chain combines TRBV15 with TRBJ2-7, with D possibly TRBD2 on 5 matching bases. The CDR3 contains 12 residues. Germline CDR1 reads LNHNV; CDR2 reads YYDKDF (reference sequence). Deletions cut 8 bases from V and 2 bases from J, with 10 bases between. The CDR3 DNA reads TGTGCCACCTCGAGAGGGACCTACGAGCAGTACTTC. Translated, it gives CATSRGTYEQYF.

The rearrangement joins TRBV4-2 to TRBJ2-5; 12 positions match TRBD2. CDR3 length: 15 amino acids. V gave up 5 bases and J gave up 4 bases; unmatched junction bases: 5. Germline V gene data show CDR1 as LGHNA and CDR2 as YNFKEQ. CDR3: CASSTGLAGPETQYF. In DNA, the CDR3 is TGTGCCAGCAGCACAGGACTAGCGGGGCCAGAGACCCAGTACTTC.

The chain joins TRBV30 to TRBJ2-7, with D possibly being TRBD2 (5 bases). This CDR3 is 13 amino acids long. The germline V gene has CDR1 GTSNPN and CDR2 SVGIG (reference sequence). V was clipped by 0 bases and J by 7 bases, with 13 bases between them. The DNA for the CDR3 is TGTGCCTGGAGTGTACATAGCGTGAGAGAGCAGTACTTC. Translated: CAWSVHSVREQYF. Full variable domain (outside the CDR3, taken from reference TRBV30 and TRBJ2-7): SQTIHQWPATLVQPVGSPLSLECTVEGTSNPNLYWYRQAAGRGLQLLFYSVGIGQISSEVPQNLSASRPQDRQFILSSKKLLLSDSGFYLCAWSVHSVREQYFGPGTRLTVT.

CDR3: CASSLPPAGRSYEQYF. CDR3 DNA: TGTGCCAGCAGCTTACCCCCGGCGGGTCGCTCCTACGAGCAGTACTTC. V usage is TRBV7-6 and J usage is TRBJ2-7, with a weak D call TRBD2 (5 bases). Germline CDR1 SGHVS, CDR2 FNYEAQ. Trimming stripped 2 bases from V and 0 bases from J, with 14 bases between. CDR3 length: 16 amino acids. The whole variable domain, filled in from reference TRBV7-6 and TRBJ2-7, reads GAGVSQSPRYKVTKRGQDVALRCDPISGHVSLYWYRQALGQGPEFLTYFNYEAQQDKSGLPNDRFSAERPEGSISTLTIQRTEQRDSAMYRCASSLPPAGRSYEQYFGPGTRLTVT.

CDR3 residues: CASSVELAEYNEQFF. DNA for the CDR3: TGTGCCAGCAGCGTAGAACTAGCGGAGTACAATGAGCAGTTCTTC. The gene calls are TRBV9 and TRBJ2-1, with TRBD2 identical over 8 bases. This CDR3 is built from 15 residues. Unmatched junction bases numbered 3, after V lost 0 bases and J lost 4 bases. Germline V gives CDR1 SGDLS, CDR2 YYNGEE.

The gene calls are TRBV2 and TRBJ1-4; TRBD1 matches 7 bases. Germline CDR1 SNHLY, CDR2 FYNNEI. V was pared by 5 bases and J by 1 base, with 4 bases of the junction left unmatched. The CDR3 runs to 15 residues. CDR3 loop: CASSLDRVTNEKLFF. The DNA of the CDR3 is TGTGCCAGCAGTTTAGACAGGGTAACTAATGAAAAACTGTTTTTT.

Concerning this clone itself: As the CDR3 is not closed by the conserved phenylalanine or tryptophan, this likely results from a read error. The V and J genes are TRBV2 and TRBJ1-2; TRBD1 might be the D (6 bases). V lost 3 bases and J lost 8, with 13 bases in between. This CDR3 contains 13 residues. The germline CDR1 and CDR2 sequences are SNHLY and FYNNEI. The chain's CDR3 is CASSDRGVGGYTL. The CDR3 bases are TGTGCCAGCAGTGACAGGGGTGTAGGGGGCTACACCCTC.

In this sample, this clone turned up a few times. The chain employs TRBV14 and TRBJ2-7, with 7 bases identical to TRBD2. CDR1 and CDR2 (germline): SGHDN, FVKESK. J lost 6 bases, V lost 1 base, and 18 bases had no gene match. The CDR3 loop spans 18 amino acids. CDR3 amino acids: CASSQAGGFRSHPTEQYF. The CDR3 coding sequence is TGTGCCAGCAGCCAAGCGGGAGGTTTCCGAAGCCACCCCACCGAGCAGTACTTC.

The chain recombines TRBV9 with TRBJ2-5; 9 bases are a match to TRBD2. The CDR3 consists of 15 residues. Unmatched junction bases numbered 5, after V lost 0 bases and J lost 5 bases. The germline CDR1 and CDR2 sequences are SGDLS and YYNGEE. The DNA for the CDR3 is TGTGCCAGCAGCGTAGGGGGCGGGAGGGGGGAGACCCAGTACTTC. Protein: CASSVGGGRGETQYF.

The chain uses TRBV18 and TRBJ1-1; unclear D gene. Trimming took off 8 bases at V and 0 bases at J, with 13 bases between the two ends. CDR1 KGHSH and CDR2 LQKENI come from the germline V gene. CDR3 length: 14 residues. The CDR3 DNA follows: TGTGCCAGCACCCCCGGGATGATGAACACTGAAGCTTTCTTT. Protein: CASTPGMMNTEAFF.